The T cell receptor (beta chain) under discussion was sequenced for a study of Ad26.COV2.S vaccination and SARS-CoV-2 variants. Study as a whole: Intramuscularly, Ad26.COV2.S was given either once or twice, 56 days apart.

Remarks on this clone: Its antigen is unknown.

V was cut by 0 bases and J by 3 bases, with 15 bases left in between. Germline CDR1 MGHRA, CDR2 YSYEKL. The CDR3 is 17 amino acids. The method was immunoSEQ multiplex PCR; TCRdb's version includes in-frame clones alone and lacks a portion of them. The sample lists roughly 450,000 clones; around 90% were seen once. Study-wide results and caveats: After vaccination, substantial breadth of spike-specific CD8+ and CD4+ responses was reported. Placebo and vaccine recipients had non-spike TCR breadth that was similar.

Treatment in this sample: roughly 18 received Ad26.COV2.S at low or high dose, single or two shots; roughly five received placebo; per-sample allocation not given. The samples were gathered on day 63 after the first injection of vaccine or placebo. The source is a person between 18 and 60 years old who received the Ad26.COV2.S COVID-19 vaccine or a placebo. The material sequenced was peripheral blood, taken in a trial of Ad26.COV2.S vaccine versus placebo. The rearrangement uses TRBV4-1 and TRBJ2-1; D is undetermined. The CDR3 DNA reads TGCGCCAGCAGCCAAGATCGGGCGGATGCGGACTACAATGAGCAGTTCTTC. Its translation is CASSQDRADADYNEQFF.